The rows below give T cell receptor beta chains drawn from one sample of a study of regulatory T cells in long-lasting Graves disease. Using its own MiXCR run on the multiplex PCR reads, TCRdb lists one record per CDR3 protein. The sample yields roughly 700,000 distinct CDR3 sequences, 30% seen once. The material was peripheral blood mononuclear cells (PBMCs), obtained when the disease was refractory, from a patient treated with antithyroid drugs. The receptors here all came from a female donor with Graves disease. Both conserved end residues are part of each CDR3. The order of the fields is clone size, J gene, D gene, V gene, CDR3 DNA, CDR3 protein. D genes are given only for firm matches. Size is stated for part of the rows, as once, few or many counts, or as a class when the clone is expanded.

few	TRBJ2-7	NA	TRBV10-3	TGTGCCATCAGCTGGGAAAGCTACGAGCAGTACTTC	CAISWESYEQYF
few	TRBJ1-2	NA	TRBV5-6	TGTGCCAGCAGCTTGGCTGCGGGGAACGGTGGCTACACCTTC	CASSLAAGNGGYTF
NA	TRBJ2-5	NA	TRBV12-3/TRBV12-4	TGTGCCAGCAGCCTGGGCCAAAGAGAGACCCAGTACTTC	CASSLGQRETQYF
NA	TRBJ1-5	NA	TRBV3-1	TGTGCCAGCAGCCAGGACAATCGCAATCAGCCCCAGCATTTT	CASSQDNRNQPQHF
few	TRBJ1-2	TRBD1	TRBV20-1	TGCAGTGCTAGAACCGGACAGGGGTACTATGGCTACACCTTC	CSARTGQGYYGYTF
many	TRBJ2-5	TRBD2	TRBV12-5	TGTGCCAGCGGCCTCGGGGGGGAGACCCAGTACTTC	CASGLGGETQYF
few	TRBJ2-7	TRBD1	TRBV7-2	TGTGCCAGCAGCCTCGGACAGGCCCTCTACGAGCAGTACTTC	CASSLGQALYEQYF
many	TRBJ2-5	TRBD2	TRBV11-2	TGTGCCAGCAGCTTAGGGTCTAGCGGTAAAGAGACCCAGTACTTC	CASSLGSSGKETQYF
NA	TRBJ1-2	NA	TRBV28	TGTGCCTGGAGTGGGAACCTCGACTATGGCTACACCTTC	CAWSGNLDYGYTF
NA	TRBJ2-2	NA	TRBV18	TGTGCCAGCTCACCACCGGGACGCCGGAACACCGGGGAGCTGTTTTTT	CASSPPGRRNTGELFF
NA	TRBJ1-1	TRBD1	TRBV3-1	TGTGCCAGCAGCCAACCGACAGGGTTTGGCACTGAAGCTTTCTTT	CASSQPTGFGTEAFF
NA	TRBJ1-5	NA	TRBV6-1	TGTGCCAGCAGTCGACAAGGGTTGGGCCAGCCCCAGCATTTT	CASSRQGLGQPQHF
NA	TRBJ1-2	NA	TRBV6-1	TGTGCCAGCAGCATTCCGACAGATCTCTACTATGGCTACACCTTC	CASSIPTDLYYGYTF
NA	TRBJ1-2	NA	TRBV2	TGTGCCAGCGCTAGGACTGATGGGTATGGCTACACCTTC	CASARTDGYGYTF
few	TRBJ1-1	TRBD1	TRBV10-3	TGTGCCATCAGGGAACCGACAGGGCGCGGTGAAGCTTTCTTT	CAIREPTGRGEAFF
NA	TRBJ2-5	NA	TRBV20-1	TGCAGTGCTAGTAGTAGGGAAGAGACCCAGTACTTC	CSASSREETQYF
few	TRBJ1-2	NA	TRBV6-5	TGTGCCAGCAGTTACGGAGATGGCTGCACCTTC	CASSYGDGCTF
NA	TRBJ1-5	TRBD1	TRBV5-1	TGCGCCAGCAGCTTAATGACAGGGAGGAACCAGCCCCGGCATTTT	CASSLMTGRNQPRHF
many	TRBJ2-5	NA	TRBV12-3/TRBV12-4	TGTGCCAGCAGCCTCCGACAGGAGCTCCAAGAGACCCAGTACTTC	CASSLRQELQETQYF
NA	TRBJ2-1	NA	TRBV6-5	TGTGCCAGCAGTTATGCAGGGAATGAGCAGTTCTTC	CASSYAGNEQFF
NA	TRBJ2-7	TRBD2	TRBV27	TGTGCCAGCAGTGACCCCTATAGCGGGAACAAGAACGAGCAGTACTTC	CASSDPYSGNKNEQYF
NA	TRBJ2-7	NA	TRBV28	TGTGCCAGCAGCTTGGTCTGGGGGCGATCCTACGAGCAGTACTTC	CASSLVWGRSYEQYF
NA	TRBJ1-2	NA	TRBV19	TGTGCCAGTAGTATGCAGGGGCAGTACTATGGCTACACCTTC	CASSMQGQYYGYTF
few	TRBJ1-1	NA	TRBV7-9	TGTGCCAGCAGTCGGGGCGGGACACTTAACACTGAAGCTTTCTTT	CASSRGGTLNTEAFF
NA	TRBJ2-5	TRBD1	TRBV7-3	TGTGCCAGCAGCTTAAAGGGGACAGTAGGAGAGACCCAGTACTTC	CASSLKGTVGETQYF
few	TRBJ1-1	NA	TRBV6-1	TGTGCCAGCACCCGACGTGGGGACACTGAAGCTTTCTTT	CASTRRGDTEAFF
once	TRBJ1-4	NA	TRBV7-8	TGTGCCAGCAGCCCACAGGAGGATGAAAAACTGTTTTTT	CASSPQEDEKLFF
many	TRBJ1-4	TRBD1	TRBV28	TGTGCCAGCATCCAAGACCCGGGACAGGGGTACGGGAAACTGTTTTTT	CASIQDPGQGYGKLFF
NA	TRBJ2-5	TRBD1	TRBV20-1	TGCAGTGCTAGAGACTGGACAGGGGAAGAGACCCAGTACTTC	CSARDWTGEETQYF